One T cell receptor beta chain is described in this entry. Which antigen it targets is not known. No much larger clone exists at a distance of one base, and base qualities are not known. Based on the germline V gene, the CDR1 and CDR2 sequences are SGHTA and FQGNSA. V and J are trimmed by 6 bases and 6 bases, and the gene matches miss 1 base of the junction. The CDR3 runs 14 residues from the cysteine to the phenylalanine. Just the 42-base CDR3 DNA is kept, in frame starting at base 1. The record originates from a study of blood T cell repertoires in COVID-19 (dated by TCRdb to 2019 to 2021). Notes on the research overall: The collaborator samples originated in the United States, Italy and Spain and spanned the acute and convalescent phases of COVID-19. A de-identified subject ID, COVID-19 status, age in years and sex were almost always included in the sample metadata. The prospective study material was composed of cDNA or gDNA derived from T cells, B-cell-depleted T cells, or PBMCs. Where available, HLA class I and class II types were obtained from metadata supplied by the sample provider rather than from assay-based typing. The repertoires were released in a freely available public database intended as a resource for research on the immune response to SARS-CoV-2. Subjects who had been exposed to COVID-19, were actively infected with it, or had recovered from it provided the deeply sampled blood TCRbeta repertoires that made up the dataset. The samples were drawn from the first 160 participants of the ongoing ImmuneRACE study and from some 1,300 subjects provided by 6 global collaborators.

TCRbeta CDR3 regions were amplified from genomic DNA using the immunoSEQ Assay, a bias-controlled multiplex PCR. On the study's bioinformatics: Within the assay, amplification of reference gene primers was used to estimate how many nucleated cells each sample contained. To quantify the absolute abundance of each unique TCRbeta CDR3 rearrangement, sequence reads were collapsed and filtered. Productive Simpson clonality was computed per sample as the square root of Simpson's diversity index over productive rearrangements. Imported from immuneACCESS, the table was reduced by TCRdb to in-frame sequences with V and J called. These copies leave out some clones; in studies compared against another copy, an unresolved V gene accounts for under half, and the cause of the remainder is not known. D and trimming come from the DNA, and the V and J calls and clone size come from that table. This sample has under 200,000 clones in its table, and approximately 79% of those were observed once. The top ten clonotypes cover 7.3% of the sample.

Overall study results and their limits: The quantity of clinical and demographic metadata differed by source and by participant and was supplied without curation.

Enrolling through a virtual design, the prospective study's participants ranged in age from roughly 18 to 89 years and lived across some 23 United States geographic areas. In the prospective study, cohorts were assigned on the basis of participant-reported clinical history obtained from a screening survey and a study questionnaire. For ImmuneRACE Cohort 3, a participant was defined as recovered based on two consecutive negative NP/OP PCR tests, clearance by a healthcare professional, or resolution of symptoms. In the prospective study, mobile phlebotomists collected whole blood, serum and a nasopharyngeal or oropharyngeal swab from each participant. Additional blood draws and questionnaires over an approximately 2-month period could optionally be provided by prospective study participants. Blood samples from the prospective study were shipped frozen or at room temperature prior to DNA extraction.

Sequenced sample: PBMCs or T cells enriched from blood (not recorded which). The source of this sequence is a man aged 50-59 years who had recovered from COVID-19. The chain employs TRBV7-2 and TRBJ2-1; 14 of the junction bases match TRBD2. The base sequence is TGTGCCAGCAGGACTAGCGGGGGGGCCAATGAGCAGTTCTTC. The encoded protein is CASRTSGGANEQFF.